Shown below are 26 T cell receptor beta chains from a single sample sequenced in a study of CD8+ T cells in alopecia areata. It was cDNA, reverse transcribed from extracted RNA, that served as the sequencing template. Clones were sequenced by immunoSEQ multiplex PCR, and TCRdb holds only the in-frame ones, with some missing. This sample has over 90,000 clones, with 55% found just once. Material: CD4+ T cells sorted from blood. Source of these receptors: a human donor in good health.

The V and J genes are TRBV5-1 and TRBJ1-2; TRBD1 matches at 11 bases. From germline, CDR1 is SGHRS and CDR2 YFSETQ. Trimming at V came to 5 bases and at J to 4 bases, leaving 10 bases not matched to a gene. There are 16 residues in the CDR3. The CDR3 protein is CASSDTDRGHSYGYTF. As DNA, the CDR3 is TGCGCCAGCAGTGATACGGACAGGGGGCATAGCTATGGCTACACCTTC.

This chain joins TRBV30 and TRBJ2-7; the D is unclear. Looked up from germline, CDR1 is GTSNPN and CDR2 is SVGIG (reference sequence). Trimming cost V 5 bases and J 7 bases, with 18 bases left between them. The CDR3 runs to 13 residues. As DNA, the CDR3 is TGTGCCTGGGCTGACGACCTAGGCCGGGAGCAGTACTTC. Translated, it gives CAWADDLGREQYF. Full variable domain (missing parts from reference TRBV30 and TRBJ2-7): SQTIHQWPATLVQPVGSPLSLECTVEGTSNPNLYWYRQAAGRGLQLLFYSVGIGQISSEVPQNLSASRPQDRQFILSSKKLLLSDSGFYLCAWADDLGREQYFGPGTRLTVT.

In nucleotides, the CDR3 is TGCGCCAGCAGCAAGCGGGGGGGCCGTGCCGAGACCCAGTACTTC. Residues: CASSKRGGRAETQYF. The chain links TRBV5-1 to TRBJ2-5; TRBD2 agrees at 10 bases. The CDR3 spans 15 residues. Germline loops: CDR1 SGHRS, CDR2 YFSETQ. With V trimmed by 4 bases and J by 5 bases, 8 bases remained unmatched.

The chain carries TRBV28 and TRBJ1-1; 11 bases line up with TRBD1. Germline V lookup: CDR1 MDHEN, CDR2 SYDVKM. Trimming took 5 bases from V and 4 from J; bases not matched to a gene: 6. CDR3 length: 15 residues. The CDR3 coding sequence is TGTGCCAGCAGTCCTGGGACAGGGGGACTCACTGAAGCTTTCTTT. Its protein product is CASSPGTGGLTEAFF. Full variable domain (missing parts from reference TRBV28 and TRBJ1-1): DVKVTQSSRYLVKRTGEKVFLECVQDMDHENMFWYRQDPGLGLRLIYFSYDVKMKEKGDIPEGYSVSREKKERFSLILESASTNQTSMYLCASSPGTGGLTEAFFGQGTRLTVV.

The V gene is TRBV5-1, the J gene TRBJ2-1; D is perhaps TRBD1 (6 bases). The CDR3 is 15 amino acids. CDR1 SGHRS and CDR2 YFSETQ come from the germline V gene. Deletions cut 2 bases from V and 5 bases from J, with 14 bases between. The CDR3 protein is CASSFRTANDNEQFF. For the CDR3, the DNA is TGCGCCAGCAGCTTCCGGACAGCGAACGACAATGAGCAGTTCTTC.

This clone was picked up a small number of times. The chain combines TRBV15 with TRBJ1-2, with TRBD1 matching 8 bases. CDR1 LNHNV and CDR2 YYDKDF come from the germline V gene (reference sequence). The V gene end was trimmed by 0 bases and the J gene end by 7 bases; junction bases not matched to a gene: 7. This CDR3 is built from 15 residues. The CDR3 DNA is TGTGCCACCAGCAGAGACCCTACAGGGGGTGGTGGCTACACCTTC. This gives the protein CATSRDPTGGGGYTF. Full variable domain (rest looked up from reference TRBV15 and TRBJ1-2): DAMVIQNPRYQVTQFGKPVTLSCSQTLNHNVMYWYQQKSSQAPKLLFHYYDKDFNNEADTPDNFQSRRPNTSFCFLDIRSPGLGDTAMYLCATSRDPTGGGGYTFGSGTRLTVV.

The genes are TRBV7-2 and TRBJ1-1, with D unclear. Trimming left V 6 bases short and J 0 bases short, with 11 bases between. CDR3 length: 14 residues. Germline CDR1 reads SGHTA; CDR2 reads FQGNSA. In nucleotides, the CDR3 is TGTGCCAGCAGTTCCATAATGATGAACACTGAAGCTTTCTTT. Translated: CASSSIMMNTEAFF. Filled out from reference TRBV7-2 and TRBJ1-1, the complete variable domain reads GAGVSQSPSNKVTEKGKDVELRCDPISGHTALYWYRQSLGQGLEFLIYFQGNSAPDKSGLPSDRFSAERTGGSVSTLTIQRTQQEDSAVYLCASSSIMMNTEAFFGQGTRLTVV.

The V gene is TRBV5-6, the J gene TRBJ2-1, with 7 bases identical to TRBD2. Germline CDR1 reads SGHDT; CDR2 reads YYEEEE. The V gene end was trimmed by 2 bases and the J gene end by 3 bases; junction bases not matched to a gene: 5. There are 15 residues in the CDR3. CDR3 region: CASSFGGTDYNEQFF. As DNA, the CDR3 is TGTGCCAGCAGCTTCGGGGGGACCGACTACAATGAGCAGTTCTTC.

This clone was picked up one time. The chain recombines TRBV28 with TRBJ2-5, with D perhaps TRBD1 (6 bases). Per the germline V gene, CDR1 is MDHEN and CDR2 is SYDVKM. The CDR3 sequence is 15 residues long. Trimming stripped 3 bases from V and 2 bases from J, with 13 bases between. The CDR3 spells CASSFLRTVQETQYF. The CDR3 DNA follows: TGTGCCAGCAGTTTCCTCAGGACAGTACAAGAGACCCAGTACTTC. Full variable domain (missing parts from reference TRBV28 and TRBJ2-5): DVKVTQSSRYLVKRTGEKVFLECVQDMDHENMFWYRQDPGLGLRLIYFSYDVKMKEKGDIPEGYSVSREKKERFSLILESASTNQTSMYLCASSFLRTVQETQYFGPGTRLLVL.

This clone was observed many times. V gene TRBV6-5 combines with J gene TRBJ1-1; no definite D call. The CDR3 has 13 amino acids. V gave up 2 bases and J gave up 7 bases, with 11 bases separating them. The V gene's germline CDR1 is MNHEY and CDR2 SVGAGI. The DNA of the CDR3 is TGTGCCAGCAGTTACGGGTCAGCATTTGAAGCTTTCTTT. Encoded protein: CASSYGSAFEAFF.

This clone came up a few times. The chain links TRBV10-3 to TRBJ2-5; TRBD2 matches at 11 bases. V lost 3 bases and J lost 2; bases outside the gene matches: 2. There are 15 residues in the CDR3. Germline lookup yields CDR1 ENHRY and CDR2 SYGVKD. Written as DNA, the CDR3 is TGTGCCATCAGTGATGCTAGCGGGGGGCAAGAGACCCAGTACTTC. Residues: CAISDASGGQETQYF.

The J gene is TRBJ1-2, the V gene TRBV14; the match to TRBD1 covers 11 bases. CDR3 size: 14 residues. The germline gives CDR1 SGHDN, CDR2 FVKESK. Trimming removed 4 bases from V and 4 bases from J; junction bases left unmatched: 2. The DNA of the CDR3 is TGTGCCAGCAGCCGCGGACAGGGGGCCTATGGCTACACCTTC. Protein sequence: CASSRGQGAYGYTF.

CDR3 coding DNA: TGTGCCTGGAGTGCGGACAGGGGCTACAATGAGCAGTTCTTC. Translated, it gives CAWSADRGYNEQFF. The chain recombines TRBV30 with TRBJ2-1, with TRBD1 matching 9 bases. There are 14 residues in the CDR3. The junction had 1 base not matched to a gene; V was cut back by 1 base and J by 3 bases. Germline lookup yields CDR1 GTSNPN and CDR2 SVGIG (reference sequence). The entire variable domain, with the rest obtained from reference TRBV30 and TRBJ2-1, is as follows: SQTIHQWPATLVQPVGSPLSLECTVEGTSNPNLYWYRQAAGRGLQLLFYSVGIGQISSEVPQNLSASRPQDRQFILSSKKLLLSDSGFYLCAWSADRGYNEQFFGPGTRLTVL.

V and J are TRBV25-1 and TRBJ1-6, with D perhaps TRBD1 (6 bases). Germline lookup yields CDR1 MGHDK and CDR2 SYGVNS. CDR3 size: 14 residues. V was trimmed by 6 bases and J by 10 bases, leaving 16 bases between them. Here the CDR3 reads CASRQEDSLSPLHF. DNA of the CDR3: TGTGCCAGCAGACAAGAGGACAGTCTGTCACCCCTCCACTTT. The variable domain in full, completed from reference TRBV25-1 and TRBJ1-6, reads EADIYQTPRYLVIGTGKKITLECSQTMGHDKMYWYQQDPGMELHLIHYSYGVNSTEKGDLSSESTVSRIRTEHFPLTLESARPSHTSQYLCASRQEDSLSPLHFGNGTRLTVT.

This clone has only one observation. This chain connects TRBV9 to TRBJ2-5; the match to TRBD1 covers 8 bases. J was trimmed by 5 bases and V by 3 bases; bases with no gene match: 3. The CDR3 totals 13 residues. Germline V CDR1 and CDR2: SGDLS, YYNGEE. For the CDR3, the DNA is TGTGCCAGCAGCGCCAGGGGGCGGGAGACCCAGTACTTC. This translates into CASSARGRETQYF.

This clone was recorded many times. The rearrangement links TRBV30 to TRBJ2-5, with 9 bases fitting TRBD2. CDR3 length equals 11 residues. The V segment lost 8 bases and the J segment 7 bases; nucleotides outside the gene matches: 5. Germline CDR1 GTSNPN, CDR2 SVGIG (reference sequence). As DNA, the CDR3 is TGTGCCGCTAGCGGGGTAGCGACCCAGTACTTC. Its translation: CAASGVATQYF.

This clone was detected once. The chain combines TRBV5-1 with TRBJ1-2, with a possible D match to TRBD1 (6 bases). The germline gives CDR1 SGHRS, CDR2 YFSETQ. V gave up 6 bases and J gave up 2 bases, with 17 bases separating them. This CDR3 is 15 amino acids long. Here the CDR3 DNA reads TGCGCCAGCAAGAATCAGGGGACCGGAAACTATGGCTACACCTTC. Translated: CASKNQGTGNYGYTF.

The CDR3 sequence is CAWAGQYNSPLHF. DNA for the CDR3: TGTGCCTGGGCCGGGCAGTATAATTCACCCCTCCACTTT. The chain uses TRBV30 and TRBJ1-6; D unclear. Germline CDR1 reads GTSNPN; CDR2 reads SVGIG (reference sequence). The CDR3 length is 13 residues. V shed 5 bases and J shed 4 bases, with 9 bases lying between them.

This clone was seen a few times. The rearrangement uses TRBV25-1 and TRBJ2-1; 9 nucleotides line up with TRBD2. In germline, CDR1 is MGHDK, CDR2 SYGVNS. The trim removed 6 bases at V and 7 bases at J, leaving 7 bases unmatched. The CDR3 sequence is 14 residues long. The CDR3 spells CASSSDSGGNEQFF. The CDR3 DNA sequence: TGTGCCAGCAGCTCAGATAGCGGGGGAAATGAGCAGTTCTTC.

The chain couples TRBV30 to TRBJ2-7; the D call may be TRBD1 or TRBD2 (6 bases each). V was cut by 2 bases and J by 4 bases, with 12 bases left in between. CDR1 and CDR2 (germline): GTSNPN, SVGIG (reference sequence). This CDR3 spans 13 amino acids. The CDR3 loop reads CAWSIGGQYEQYF. In DNA form, the CDR3 reads TGTGCCTGGAGTATAGGGGGGCAGTACGAGCAGTACTTC.

This clone was counted a few times. The chain uses TRBV7-2 and TRBJ2-7; perhaps TRBD1 as D (6 bases). The CDR3 has 15 residues. Germline CDR1 is SGHTA and CDR2 is FQGNSA. Between the trimmed V and J ends, which lost 5 bases and 3 bases, there was a span of 17 bases. The CDR3 reads CASSPTRDTYYEQYF. CDR3 nucleotide sequence: TGTGCCAGCAGCCCTACCCGGGACACCTACTACGAGCAGTACTTC.

This clone was picked up a small number of times. This rearrangement joins TRBV2 to TRBJ1-4; D is possibly TRBD1 (6 bases). Trimming removed 4 bases from V and 7 bases from J, with 10 bases in between. The CDR3 has 13 amino acids. The V gene's germline CDR1 is SNHLY and CDR2 FYNNEI. This CDR3 is CASSGTAGEKLFF. The CDR3, as DNA: TGTGCCAGCAGTGGGACAGCGGGTGAAAAACTGTTTTTT.

This chain joins TRBV4-1 and TRBJ2-5; 7 nucleotides agree with TRBD2. The length of the CDR3 is 16 residues. The V segment lost 4 bases and the J segment 2 bases; nucleotides outside the gene matches: 10. Germline lookup yields CDR1 MGHRA and CDR2 YSYEKL. The CDR3 nucleotides read TGCGCCAGCAGCCTGGCAGGGACTAATAGGCAAGAGACCCAGTACTTC. Translated: CASSLAGTNRQETQYF.

This clone was counted between two and nine times. The gene calls are TRBV4-2 and TRBJ2-2; possible D gene TRBD2, 7 bases. This CDR3 is built from 18 residues. Trimming stripped 0 bases from V and 6 bases from J, with 20 bases between. CDR1 and CDR2 from the germline V gene are LGHNA and YNFKEQ. The CDR3 DNA follows: TGTGCCAGCAGCCAAGATGTCGGGGGGCCACTTCACGCCGGGGAGCTGTTTTTT. Its protein product is CASSQDVGGPLHAGELFF.

This clone was seen more than once but under ten times. Other nucleotide sequences in the sample specify the same CDR3. This chain uses TRBV5-1 with TRBJ1-2, with D hard to call. V was pared by 0 bases and J by 0 bases, with 3 bases between. The CDR3 sequence is 13 residues long. CDR1 and CDR2 (germline): SGHRS, YFSETQ. CDR3 sequence: CASSLGTNYGYTF. CDR3 DNA: TGCGCCAGCAGCTTGGGGACTAACTATGGCTACACCTTC.

The gene calls are TRBV29-1 and TRBJ2-2; 9 bases are a match to TRBD1. Germline V gene lookup returns CDR1 SQVTM and CDR2 ANQGSEA. The CDR3 extends over 14 amino acids. The CDR3 reads CSVTRTGATGELFF. As DNA, the CDR3 is TGCAGTGTGACCAGGACAGGGGCCACCGGGGAGCTGTTTTTT.